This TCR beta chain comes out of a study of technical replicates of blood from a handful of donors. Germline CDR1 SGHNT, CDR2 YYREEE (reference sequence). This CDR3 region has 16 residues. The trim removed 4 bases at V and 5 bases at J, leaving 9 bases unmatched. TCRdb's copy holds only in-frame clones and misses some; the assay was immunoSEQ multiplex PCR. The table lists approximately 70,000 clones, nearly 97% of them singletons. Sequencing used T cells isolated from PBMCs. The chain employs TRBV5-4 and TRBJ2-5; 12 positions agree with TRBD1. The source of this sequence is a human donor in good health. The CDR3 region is CASSPRDRGQWETQYF. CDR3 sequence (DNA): TGTGCCAGCAGCCCCCGGGACAGGGGGCAGTGGGAGACCCAGTACTTC.